This record concerns one TCR beta chain sequence. Antigen specificity is unknown. The sample is drawn from a study of T cell responses to AZD1222 COVID-19 vaccine. Method: immunoSEQ multiplex PCR; TCRdb's copy keeps in-frame clones and lacks some. The sample contains more than 150,000 clones, roughly 93% of which appear only once. Whole-study findings and limits: Of spike-specific TCRs, nearly half reportedly target regions left unmutated in variants. The study identified only six AZD1222 recipients as seropositive at baseline. A mostly white British donor set with more females was recruited, and clonal diversity was possibly underestimated.

Source: peripheral blood, taken on day 0 of AZD1222 vaccination. The receptor comes from an adult in good health.

In nucleotides, the CDR3 is TGTGCCAGCAGTCCGGGACAGGTGACTTCACCCCTCCACTTT. It translates to CASSPGQVTSPLHF. This rearrangement joins TRBV6-2 or TRBV6-3 to TRBJ1-6, with TRBD1 identical over 8 bases. The V and J ends lost 5 bases and 9 bases, in that order; junction bases with no gene match: 6. From germline, CDR1 is MNHEY and CDR2 SVGEGT. This CDR3 contains 14 residues.